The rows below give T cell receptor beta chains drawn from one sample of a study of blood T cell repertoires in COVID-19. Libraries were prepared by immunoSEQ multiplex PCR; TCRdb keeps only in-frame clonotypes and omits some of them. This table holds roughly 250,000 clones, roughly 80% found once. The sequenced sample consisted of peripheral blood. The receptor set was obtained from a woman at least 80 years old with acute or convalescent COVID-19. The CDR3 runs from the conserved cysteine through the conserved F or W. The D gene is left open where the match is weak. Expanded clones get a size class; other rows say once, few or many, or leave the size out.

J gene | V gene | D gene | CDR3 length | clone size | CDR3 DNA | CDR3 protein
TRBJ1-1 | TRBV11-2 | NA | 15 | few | TGTGCCAGCAGATCCGAGCGGGGAATTCACACTGAAGCTTTCTTT | CASRSERGIHTEAFF
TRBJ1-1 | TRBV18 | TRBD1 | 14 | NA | TGTGCCAGCTCACCACAGGGGGCAGACACTGAAGCTTTCTTT | CASSPQGADTEAFF
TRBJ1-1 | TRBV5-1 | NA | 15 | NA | TGCGCCAGCAGCTTGGCTGGACAGACGAACACTGAAGCTTTCTTT | CASSLAGQTNTEAFF
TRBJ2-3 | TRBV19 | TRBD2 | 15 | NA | TGTGCCAGTAGTCCCCTAGCGGGGGGCTCAGATACGCAGTATTTT | CASSPLAGGSDTQYF
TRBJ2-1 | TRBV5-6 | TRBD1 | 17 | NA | TGTGCCAGCAGCCTTCGACAGGGAAGGGGCTCCTACAATGAGCAGTTCTTC | CASSLRQGRGSYNEQFF
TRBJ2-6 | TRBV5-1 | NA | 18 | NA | TGCGCCAGCAGCAGGACCGGACAGACCCGCTCTGGGGCCAACGTCCTGACTTTC | CASSRTGQTRSGANVLTF
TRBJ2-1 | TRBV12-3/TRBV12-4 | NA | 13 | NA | TGTGCCAGCAGTTTTAGGAGTTACAATGAGCAGTTCTTC | CASSFRSYNEQFF
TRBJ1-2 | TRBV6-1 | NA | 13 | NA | TGTGCCAGCAGTGAGAGGTATCGGAATGGCTACACCTTC | CASSERYRNGYTF
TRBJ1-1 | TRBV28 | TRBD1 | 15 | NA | TGTGCCAGCAGATCGGGACAGGGGAAGAACACTGAAGCTTTCTTT | CASRSGQGKNTEAFF
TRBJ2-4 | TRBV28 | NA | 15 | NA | TGTGCCAGCAGTTTTCGCCAGACGGGTGGTAACATTCAGTACTTC | CASSFRQTGGNIQYF
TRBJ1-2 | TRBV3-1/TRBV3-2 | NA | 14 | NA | TGTGCCAGCAGCCAATCGGACTCCCGCGGCGGCTACACCTTC | CASSQSDSRGGYTF
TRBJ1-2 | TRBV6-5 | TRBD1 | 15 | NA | TGTGCCAGCAGTAACCGGGACAGGCCTAACTATGGCTACACCTTC | CASSNRDRPNYGYTF
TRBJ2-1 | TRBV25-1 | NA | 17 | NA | TGTGCCAGCACTCCCCCGGAGGGAGGGGGTCACTACAATGAGCAGTTCTTC | CASTPPEGGGHYNEQFF
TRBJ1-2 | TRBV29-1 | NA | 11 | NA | TGCAGCGTCGTCAGGGACTATGGCTACACCTTC | CSVVRDYGYTF
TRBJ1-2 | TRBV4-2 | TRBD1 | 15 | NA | TGTGCCAGCAGCCTGAATTTGGGGACAGCTTATGGCTACACCTTC | CASSLNLGTAYGYTF
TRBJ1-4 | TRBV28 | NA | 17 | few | TGTGCCAGCAGTTTATCGTTGTTCGGTTTTAATAATGAAAAACTGTTTTTT | CASSLSLFGFNNEKLFF
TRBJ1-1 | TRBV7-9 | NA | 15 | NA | TGTGCCAGCAGCTTACTTGGACAGTCGAACACTGAAGCTTTCTTT | CASSLLGQSNTEAFF
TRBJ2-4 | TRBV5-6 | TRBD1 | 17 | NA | TGTGCCAGCAGCTTGGTGGGGATAGGGGGCCCCAAAAACATTCAGTACTTC | CASSLVGIGGPKNIQYF